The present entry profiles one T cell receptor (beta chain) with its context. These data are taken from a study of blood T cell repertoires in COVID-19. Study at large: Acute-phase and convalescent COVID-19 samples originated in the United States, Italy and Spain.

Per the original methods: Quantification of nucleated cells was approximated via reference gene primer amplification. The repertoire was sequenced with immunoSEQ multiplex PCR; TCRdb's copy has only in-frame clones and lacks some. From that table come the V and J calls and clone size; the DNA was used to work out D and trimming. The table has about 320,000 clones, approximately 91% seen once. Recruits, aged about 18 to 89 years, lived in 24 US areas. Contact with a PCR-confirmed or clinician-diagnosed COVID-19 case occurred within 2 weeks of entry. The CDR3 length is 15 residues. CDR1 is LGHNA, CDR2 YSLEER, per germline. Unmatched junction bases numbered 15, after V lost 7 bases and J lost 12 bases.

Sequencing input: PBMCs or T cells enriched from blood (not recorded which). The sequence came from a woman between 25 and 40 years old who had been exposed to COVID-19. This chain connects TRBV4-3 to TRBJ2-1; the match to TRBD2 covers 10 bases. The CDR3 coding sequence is TGCGCCAGCACTATTACTAGCGGGGCACCTAGCGCGCAGTTCTTC. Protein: CASTITSGAPSAQFF.